The sequence of this T cell receptor beta chain was determined in a study of blood T cell repertoires in COVID-19. Seattle patient enrollment occurred during active infection, with longitudinal follow-up thereafter. TCRdb's copy holds only in-frame clones and misses some; the assay was immunoSEQ multiplex PCR. Here the sample spans fewer than 350,000 clones, 90% being singletons. CDR1 is SGHDN and CDR2 is FVKESK in the germline V gene. J lost 10 bases, V lost 0 bases, and 5 bases had no gene match. This CDR3 is built from 14 residues. This chain links TRBV14 with TRBJ1-2, with TRBD1 identical over 10 bases. This sequence was found in a woman in her 30s with COVID-19, enrolled during active disease. Material: peripheral blood. DNA for the CDR3: TGTGCCAGCAGCCAAGATTGGGGGACAGGGGACTACACCTTC. Amino acids: CASSQDWGTGDYTF.